This T cell receptor beta chain emerged from a study of blood T cell repertoires in COVID-19. For the study at large: Whether acute or convalescent, the COVID-19 samples came from the United States, Italy and Spain. Nucleic acid was either cDNA or gDNA, and it came from T cells, B-cell-depleted T cells, or PBMCs.

Trimming took 1 base from V and 5 from J, leaving 15 bases between them. The germline V gene has CDR1 LGHNA and CDR2 YSLEER. The CDR3 consists of 15 residues. Original handling: Estimation of nucleated cell counts was performed using reference gene primer amplification. Using immunoSEQ multiplex PCR, the repertoire was profiled, and TCRdb retains in-frame clones only, with some absent. Clonal size and the V and J genes are those of that table, whereas D and trimming came from the DNA. The top ten clones hold approximately 40% of a sample with roughly 68,000 clones, roughly 85% of them seen once. While infection was still active, Seattle patients were enrolled and then followed longitudinally.

This receptor was identified in a woman aged 55-70 years with COVID-19, enrolled during active disease. The sample was peripheral blood. The V call is TRBV4-3, the J call TRBJ2-7; D perhaps matches TRBD1 (6 bases). The CDR3 here is CASSQGRQDFDEQYF. The CDR3 coding sequence is TGCGCCAGCAGCCAAGGCCGACAGGATTTCGACGAGCAGTACTTC.